The 25 T cell receptor beta chains below all came from one sample that was sequenced in a study of cytomegalovirus exposure and HLA in healthy donors. The PCR ran on 60 Vbeta and 13 Jbeta primers. Here immunoSEQ multiplex PCR was the method, and the copy in TCRdb shows in-frame clones only, minus some. The sample records 150,000 to 200,000 clones, around 70% being singletons. Source material: PBMCs. These receptor sequences come from a male donor in good health and CMV-seronegative.

The chain uses TRBV7-6 and TRBJ1-3; D is perhaps TRBD1 (6 bases). The CDR3 totals 15 residues. Trimming removed 0 bases at V and 2 bases at J, with 8 bases between. The germline gives CDR1 SGHVS, CDR2 FNYEAQ. CDR3 in DNA: TGTGCCAGCAGCTTAGCCGGACAGCCTGGAAACACCATATATTTT. It specifies CASSLAGQPGNTIYF.

This rearrangement joins TRBV30 to TRBJ1-1; possibly TRBD1 for D (5 bases). Germline-derived CDR1 and CDR2 are GTSNPN and SVGIG (reference sequence). CDR3 length: 13 amino acids. Between the trimmed V and J ends, which lost 2 bases and 3 bases, there was a span of 10 bases. CDR3 nucleotides: TGTGCCTGGAGTCTTCAGGGTGACACTGAAGCTTTCTTT. Its protein product is CAWSLQGDTEAFF.

This clone was counted once. The V and J genes are TRBV19 and TRBJ1-2; D is possibly TRBD1 (6 bases). The V end was cut by 3 bases, the J end by 2 bases, with 13 bases between. The CDR3 length is 15 residues. Germline CDR1 LNHDA, CDR2 SQIVND (reference sequence). CDR3 sequence (DNA): TGTGCCAGTAGTATTTGGACAGCCCTCAACTATGGCTACACCTTC. This sequence encodes CASSIWTALNYGYTF. Looking up the rest from reference TRBV19 and TRBJ1-2 gives the full variable domain: DGGITQSPKYLFRKEGQNVTLSCEQNLNHDAMYWYRQDPGQGLRLIYYSQIVNDFQKGDIAEGYSVSREKKESFPLTVTSAQKNPTAFYLCASSIWTALNYGYTFGSGTRLTVV.

On this clone: Germline and junction disagree at one end, which may indicate a read error. The genes are TRBV7-9 and TRBJ2-1; TRBD2 is a possible D gene (6 bases). Germline CDR1 reads SEHNR; CDR2 reads FQNEAQ (reference sequence). There are 17 residues in the CDR3. The CDR3 coding sequence is TGTTCCAGCAGCTTTTCGTTCCTGGGGGGCTCCTACAATGAGCAGTTCTTC. It specifies CSSSFSFLGGSYNEQFF.

The CDR3 reads CASGLTVTGNTEAFF. CDR3 coding DNA: TGTGCTAGTGGTTTGACAGTAACCGGGAACACTGAAGCTTTCTTT. The chain combines TRBV12-5 with TRBJ1-1; D not certain. The CDR3 is 15 amino acids. The germline V gene encodes CDR1 LGHNT and CDR2 FRNRAP. V lost 2 bases to trimming and J lost 1 base, with 11 bases between them. Drawing the rest from reference TRBV12-5 and TRBJ1-1, the complete variable domain is DARVTQTPRHKVTEMGQEVTMRCQPILGHNTVFWYRQTMMQGLELLAYFRNRAPLDDSGMPKDRFSAEMPDATLATLKIQPSEPRDSAVYFCASGLTVTGNTEAFFGQGTRLTVV.

The V gene is TRBV6-6, the J gene TRBJ2-1; TRBD1 might be the D (5 bases). Germline assignment: CDR1 MNHNY and CDR2 SVGAGI (reference sequence). This CDR3 contains 16 residues. With 4 bases removed from V and 0 bases from J, the gap between germline ends came to 13 bases. CDR3 nucleotides: TGTGCCAGCAGTTCCGTGGGGCCGAGCTCCTACAATGAGCAGTTCTTC. Protein: CASSSVGPSSYNEQFF.

The J gene is TRBJ1-5, the V gene TRBV2; D call uncertain. The CDR3 loop spans 13 amino acids. The V and J ends lost 4 bases and 4 bases respectively, with 8 bases between them. The germline CDR1 and CDR2 sequences are SNHLY and FYNNEI. The CDR3 DNA reads TGTGCCAGCAGTGTGGCGGCGAATCAGCCCCAGCATTTT. As protein: CASSVAANQPQHF.

V gene TRBV4-1 combines with J gene TRBJ2-3, with 11 bases identical to TRBD2. After removal of 1 base from V and 5 bases from J, the junction contained 5 bases not matched to a gene. The V gene's germline CDR1 is MGHRA and CDR2 YSYEKL. The CDR3 covers 16 residues. CDR3 coding DNA: TGCGCCAGCAGCCAAGGAGTTAGCGGGGGGGGAGATACGCAGTATTTT. This sequence encodes CASSQGVSGGGDTQYF.

This chain links TRBV25-1 with TRBJ2-3; D call uncertain. This CDR3 region has 13 residues. V lost 2 bases, J lost 0 bases, and 3 bases lay in between. Germline V lookup: CDR1 MGHDK, CDR2 SYGVNS. DNA of the CDR3: TGTGCCAGCAGTGAAGAGAGCACAGATACGCAGTATTTT. Its protein is CASSEESTDTQYF.

The V and J genes are TRBV19 and TRBJ2-2; the D gene is possibly TRBD2 (6 bases). The CDR3 covers 16 residues. V shed 3 bases and J shed 4 bases, with 15 bases lying between them. Looked up from germline, CDR1 is LNHDA and CDR2 is SQIVND (reference sequence). CDR3 in DNA: TGTGCCAGTAGTATCCTTTTTTCGGAGGGCACCGGGGAGCTGTTTTTT. It yields the protein CASSILFSEGTGELFF.

V and J are TRBV7-2 and TRBJ2-1, with 8 positions matching TRBD2. V dropped 6 bases and J dropped 4; count of bases not matched to a gene: 8. Germline V lookup: CDR1 SGHTA, CDR2 FQGNSA. CDR3 length: 15 amino acids. The CDR3 nucleotides are TGTGCCAGCAGGGGTAGCGGGATAGTTTACAATGAGCAGTTCTTC. Protein sequence: CASRGSGIVYNEQFF.

At least ten counts were recorded for this clone. The gene calls are TRBV7-9 and TRBJ1-2; D remains unclear. CDR3 length equals 14 residues. Germline CDR1 and CDR2: SEHNR and FQNEAQ (reference sequence). Trimming stripped 3 bases from V and 6 bases from J, with 14 bases between. CDR3 nucleotides: TGTGCCAGCAGCTTTGGCAGGCCCGGGGATGGCTACACCTTC. This sequence encodes CASSFGRPGDGYTF.

V and J are TRBV27 and TRBJ2-7; 10 nucleotides match TRBD2. Trimming cost V 6 bases and J 5 bases; bases outside gene matches: 7. CDR3 length equals 14 residues. The V gene's germline CDR1 is MNHEY and CDR2 SMNVEV (reference sequence). The CDR3 is CASRQAGGPHEQYF. CDR3 nucleotide sequence: TGTGCCAGCAGACAAGCGGGAGGGCCCCACGAGCAGTACTTC.

The chain employs TRBV15 and TRBJ1-5; tentative D call: TRBD1 (5 bases). Germline V gene lookup returns CDR1 LNHNV and CDR2 YYDKDF (reference sequence). The V gene lost 1 base and the J gene lost 2 bases, with 6 bases spanning the gap. CDR3 length: 14 residues. The CDR3 coding sequence is TGTGCCACCAGCAGAGTAGGGGGCAATCAGCCCCAGCATTTT. It yields the protein CATSRVGGNQPQHF.

The chain couples TRBV28 to TRBJ2-3, with 9 nucleotides matching TRBD1. CDR1 and CDR2 (germline): MDHEN, SYDVKM. CDR3 length equals 16 residues. The ends lost 6 bases at V and 4 bases at J; junction bases unmatched: 11. The CDR3 sequence is CASSRERQGGADTQYF. DNA for the CDR3: TGTGCCAGCAGCCGAGAAAGACAGGGGGGCGCAGATACGCAGTATTTT.

The genes are TRBV7-2 and TRBJ1-5; 10 bases align to TRBD1. The CDR3 is made up of 16 amino acids. Germline CDR1 and CDR2: SGHTA and FQGNSA. Germline trimming cut 5 bases from V and 6 bases from J; bases unmatched to any gene: 10. CDR3 in DNA: TGTGCCAGCAGCCTCGGGGACAGGGGATCGGGTCAGCCCCAGCATTTT. Encoded protein: CASSLGDRGSGQPQHF.

The gene calls are TRBV28 and TRBJ2-1, with 9 nucleotides matching TRBD1. Germline CDR1 MDHEN, CDR2 SYDVKM. The CDR3 sequence is 16 residues long. V shed 2 bases and J 2 bases; nucleotides not matched to a gene: 4. The CDR3 spells CASSLTGQGTYNEQFF. CDR3 DNA sequence: TGTGCCAGCAGTTTAACGGGACAGGGTACCTACAATGAGCAGTTCTTC. Filled out from reference TRBV28 and TRBJ2-1, the complete variable domain reads DVKVTQSSRYLVKRTGEKVFLECVQDMDHENMFWYRQDPGLGLRLIYFSYDVKMKEKGDIPEGYSVSREKKERFSLILESASTNQTSMYLCASSLTGQGTYNEQFFGPGTRLTVL.

This clone was seen only a few times. The V call is TRBV28, the J call TRBJ2-7; D might be TRBD1 (6 bases). Germline V gives CDR1 MDHEN, CDR2 SYDVKM. V lost 5 bases to trimming and J lost 3 bases, with 14 bases between them. This CDR3 has 14 amino acids. The CDR3 DNA follows: TGTGCCAGCAGTGCCACAGGGAACGTCTACGAGCAGTACTTC. Translating it yields CASSATGNVYEQYF.

The chain is built from TRBV6-5 and TRBJ1-6, with 7 bases matching TRBD1. The CDR3 loop spans 14 amino acids. CDR1 is MNHEY, CDR2 SVGAGI, per germline. Trimming cost V 5 bases and J 8 bases; bases outside gene matches: 6. CDR3 sequence (DNA): TGTGCCAGCAGTAAATGGGACAGAGATTCACCCCTCCACTTT. Amino acids: CASSKWDRDSPLHF.

The chain carries TRBV28 and TRBJ2-7; D not certain. CDR1 is MDHEN, CDR2 SYDVKM, per germline. There are 15 residues in the CDR3. Trimming took 3 bases from V and 0 from J, leaving 12 bases between them. CDR3 sequence: CASSFRGIRSYEQYF. The CDR3 coding sequence is TGTGCCAGCAGTTTTCGAGGTATCCGCTCCTACGAGCAGTACTTC.

The chain links TRBV5-6 to TRBJ2-6; no reliable D call. The V end lost 3 bases, the J end lost 0 bases, and 4 bases lay between the germline ends. This CDR3 is built from 14 residues. The germline gives CDR1 SGHDT, CDR2 YYEEEE. The CDR3 DNA follows: TGTGCCAGCAGCTCGGGCTCTGGGGCCAACGTCCTGACTTTC. Residues: CASSSGSGANVLTF.

Here the CDR3 DNA reads TGTGCCAGCAGCGTATCTCTAGCGGGGGCGTACAATGAGCAGTTCTTC. Its protein product is CASSVSLAGAYNEQFF. This chain connects TRBV9 to TRBJ2-1, with TRBD2 matching over 10 bases. This CDR3 is 16 amino acids long. V lost 1 base, J lost 4 bases, and 5 bases stayed unmatched. Germline CDR1 reads SGDLS; CDR2 reads YYNGEE.

The V call is TRBV28, the J call TRBJ2-1, with D uncertain. Germline V CDR1 and CDR2: MDHEN, SYDVKM. The CDR3 has 11 amino acids. V gave up 5 bases and J gave up 7 bases, with 6 bases separating them. The DNA of the CDR3 is TGTGCCAGCAGTCGTCCTAATGAGCAGTTCTTC. Its protein product is CASSRPNEQFF. Full variable domain (missing parts from reference TRBV28 and TRBJ2-1): DVKVTQSSRYLVKRTGEKVFLECVQDMDHENMFWYRQDPGLGLRLIYFSYDVKMKEKGDIPEGYSVSREKKERFSLILESASTNQTSMYLCASSRPNEQFFGPGTRLTVL.

V usage is TRBV6-6 and J usage is TRBJ1-5; 10 nucleotides agree with TRBD1. Germline V gene lookup returns CDR1 MNHNY and CDR2 SVGAGI (reference sequence). This CDR3 region has 14 residues. V gave up 8 bases and J gave up 6 bases; unmatched junction bases: 7. This CDR3 is CASGGQGVGQPQHF. In DNA, the CDR3 is TGTGCCAGCGGAGGACAGGGGGTGGGTCAGCCCCAGCATTTT.

A single count supports this clone. This chain uses TRBV5-6 with TRBJ1-1; possibly TRBD1 for D (6 bases). The CDR3 loop spans 15 amino acids. The ends were cut back, 4 bases at V and 4 bases at J, with 17 bases in the middle. Germline V gene sequence: CDR1 SGHDT, CDR2 YYEEEE. The CDR3 loop reads CASSARDIRSTEAFF. The CDR3 DNA follows: TGTGCCAGCAGCGCCCGGGACATCAGGAGCACTGAAGCTTTCTTT.